This T cell receptor beta chain was recovered during a study of blood T cell repertoires in COVID-19. Data came from immunoSEQ multiplex PCR; TCRdb stores just in-frame clones and leaves some out. The sample contains about 140,000 clones, about 86% of which appear only once. V shed 5 bases and J shed 8 bases, with 10 bases lying between them. CDR3 size: 12 residues. The germline V gene encodes CDR1 SGHAT and CDR2 FQNNGV. Sequencing was carried out using peripheral blood. V gene TRBV11-2 combines with J gene TRBJ2-1; the D gene is possibly TRBD2 (5 bases). This sequence was found in a human donor in a cohort sampled during active COVID-19. Written as DNA, the CDR3 is TGTGCCAGCAGCCCTAGAGGGCATGAGCAGTTCTTC. Its translation: CASSPRGHEQFF.